These T cell receptor beta chains were read from a single sample in a study of shared clonotypes between healthy human individuals. The assay was immunoSEQ multiplex PCR, and TCRdb's table has in-frame clones only and misses some. The sample includes 760,000 or so clones, around 96% of them seen just once. Sequencing input: naive CD8+ T cells sorted from blood. Receptors originate from a man aged 30-40 years in good health. CDR3s include the opening cysteine and the closing phenylalanine or tryptophan. Fields, in order: CDR3 protein, CDR3 DNA, D gene, J gene, V gene, clone size. A D gene is named only where the DNA matches it firmly. Where a row states a size, it is once, few, many or the class of an expanded clone; other rows omit it.

CDR3: CASSSRSRGTYEQYF
DNA: TGTGCCAGCAGTTCCCGAAGCCGGGGGACCTACGAGCAGTACTTC
D: .
J: TRBJ2-7
V: TRBV27
size: .

CDR3: CSVVWVGVEGETQYF
DNA: TGCAGCGTTGTTTGGGTCGGGGTAGAGGGGGAGACCCAGTACTTC
D: .
J: TRBJ2-5
V: TRBV29-1
size: .

CDR3: CASSVVGYNEQFF
DNA: TGTGCCAGCAGCGTAGTGGGGTACAATGAGCAGTTCTTC
D: .
J: TRBJ2-1
V: TRBV9
size: .

CDR3: CASSFLTGGRQPQHF
DNA: TGTGCCAGCAGTTTCCTAACAGGGGGGAGGCAGCCCCAGCATTTT
D: TRBD1
J: TRBJ1-5
V: TRBV28
size: .

CDR3: CASRSGGGPGSGANVLTF
DNA: TGTGCCAGCAGATCGGGAGGGGGACCGGGCTCTGGGGCCAACGTCCTGACTTTC
D: TRBD2
J: TRBJ2-6
V: TRBV27
size: once

CDR3: CASSSLTGRSGNTIYF
DNA: TGTGCCAGCAGCTCGTTGACAGGGAGGTCTGGAAACACCATATATTTT
D: TRBD1
J: TRBJ1-3
V: TRBV5-5
size: .

CDR3: CASSLGRAGFHEQYF
DNA: TGTGCCAGCAGCTTAGGCAGGGCCGGGTTCCACGAGCAGTACTTC
D: .
J: TRBJ2-7
V: TRBV7-9
size: .

CDR3: CASSVVGTGGDEQFF
DNA: TGTGCCAGCAGCGTTGTCGGGACAGGGGGTGACGAGCAGTTCTTC
D: TRBD1
J: TRBJ2-1
V: TRBV7-2
size: .

CDR3: CASSFKSGGEPTNEKLFF
DNA: TGTGCCAGCAGCTTTAAGTCAGGGGGCGAGCCAACTAATGAAAAACTGTTTTTT
D: TRBD1
J: TRBJ1-4
V: TRBV7-6
size: .

CDR3: CASSRLAGAGTGELFF
DNA: TGTGCCAGCAGCAGACTAGCGGGAGCCGGTACCGGGGAGCTGTTTTTT
D: TRBD2
J: TRBJ2-2
V: TRBV11-3
size: .

CDR3: CASSLAGGPQHF
DNA: TGTGCCAGCAGCTTAGCGGGCGGGCCCCAGCATTTT
D: .
J: TRBJ1-5
V: TRBV7-9
size: .

CDR3: CASSEVNEKLFF
DNA: TGTGCCAGCAGCGAAGTTAATGAAAAACTGTTTTTT
D: .
J: TRBJ1-4
V: TRBV7-6
size: .

CDR3: CASSQQGLSTYEQYF
DNA: TGCGCCAGCAGCCAGCAGGGACTATCCACCTACGAGCAGTACTTC
D: TRBD2
J: TRBJ2-7
V: TRBV4-1
size: .

CDR3: CASSSGGLSYEQYF
DNA: TGTGCCAGCAGTTCCGGGGGCCTCTCCTACGAGCAGTACTTC
D: .
J: TRBJ2-7
V: TRBV27
size: once

CDR3: CASSLARMGTEAFF
DNA: TGTGCCAGCAGCTTAGCAAGGATGGGCACTGAAGCTTTCTTT
D: .
J: TRBJ1-1
V: TRBV7-6
size: .

CDR3: CAISESAETTNEKLFF
DNA: TGTGCCATCAGTGAGTCGGCAGAAACAACTAATGAAAAACTGTTTTTT
D: .
J: TRBJ1-4
V: TRBV10-3
size: .

CDR3: CASSPVREKSAYEQYF
DNA: TGTGCCAGCAGCCCAGTCCGGGAAAAGTCGGCCTACGAGCAGTACTTC
D: .
J: TRBJ2-7
V: TRBV7-2
size: .

CDR3: CASSLGSGHYNEQFF
DNA: TGTGCCAGCAGTTTAGGTAGCGGGCATTACAATGAGCAGTTCTTC
D: TRBD2
J: TRBJ2-1
V: TRBV28
size: .

CDR3: CASSDPGGPGEQYF
DNA: TGCGCCAGCAGTGATCCAGGGGGCCCTGGCGAGCAGTACTTC
D: TRBD1
J: TRBJ2-7
V: TRBV10-2
size: .

CDR3: CASSRISGSADTQYF
DNA: TGTGCCAGCAGCCGAATTAGCGGGAGCGCAGATACGCAGTATTTT
D: TRBD2
J: TRBJ2-3
V: TRBV16
size: .

CDR3: CASSLTPGQNYEQYF
DNA: TGCGCCAGCAGCCTGACCCCGGGACAGAACTACGAGCAGTACTTC
D: TRBD1
J: TRBJ2-7
V: TRBV5-1
size: .

CDR3: CASSLGGYNEQFF
DNA: TGCGCCAGCAGCCTGGGGGGATACAATGAGCAGTTCTTC
D: .
J: TRBJ2-1
V: TRBV4-1
size: once

CDR3: CASSGGFPQETQYF
DNA: TGTGCCAGCAGTGGGGGGTTCCCCCAAGAGACCCAGTACTTC
D: .
J: TRBJ2-5
V: TRBV27
size: once

CDR3: CASSFRGQGTTEAFF
DNA: TGTGCCAGCAGCTTCAGGGGGCAAGGGACCACTGAAGCTTTCTTT
D: TRBD1
J: TRBJ1-1
V: TRBV7-9
size: .

CDR3: CASSFLGLVTNEKLFF
DNA: TGTGCCAGCAGTTTCCTGGGGTTGGTAACTAATGAAAAACTGTTTTTT
D: .
J: TRBJ1-4
V: TRBV28
size: .

CDR3: CASSLDYEQYF
DNA: TGTGCCAGCAGCCTGGACTACGAGCAGTACTTC
D: .
J: TRBJ2-7
V: TRBV7-9
size: .

CDR3: CASSTQVKAYEQYF
DNA: TGTGCCAGCAGCACACAGGTAAAGGCCTACGAGCAGTACTTC
D: .
J: TRBJ2-7
V: TRBV5-5
size: .

CDR3: CASSAWQGTSYEQYF
DNA: TGTGCCAGCAGTGCTTGGCAGGGGACCTCCTACGAGCAGTACTTC
D: .
J: TRBJ2-7
V: TRBV6-1
size: .

CDR3: CASKTGNYGYTF
DNA: TGTGCCAGCAAGACAGGCAACTATGGCTACACCTTC
D: .
J: TRBJ1-2
V: TRBV5-4
size: .

CDR3: CASSPGRHSGNTIYF
DNA: TGTGCCAGCAGCCCGGGACGACACTCTGGAAACACCATATATTTT
D: .
J: TRBJ1-3
V: TRBV7-7
size: .

CDR3: CASSLAANEQFF
DNA: TGTGCCAGCAGTTTAGCGGCCAATGAGCAGTTCTTC
D: .
J: TRBJ2-1
V: TRBV28
size: .

CDR3: CASSVGGGSGYEQYF
DNA: TGTGCCAGCAGCGTAGGAGGCGGGAGCGGGTACGAGCAGTACTTC
D: TRBD2
J: TRBJ2-7
V: TRBV9
size: .

CDR3: CASSLLSFDYEQYF
DNA: TGTGCCAGCAGCTTATTGTCGTTCGACTACGAGCAGTACTTC
D: .
J: TRBJ2-7
V: TRBV7-2
size: .

CDR3: CASSEEVITGSEAFF
DNA: TGTGCCAGCAGTGAAGAGGTGATAACGGGCTCTGAAGCTTTCTTT
D: .
J: TRBJ1-1
V: TRBV6-1
size: .

CDR3: CASSEGWGAFF
DNA: TGTGCCAGCAGTGAAGGGTGGGGAGCTTTCTTT
D: .
J: TRBJ1-1
V: TRBV6-1
size: once

CDR3: CASSQVHSPNEKLFF
DNA: TGCGCCAGCAGCCAAGTTCACAGCCCTAATGAAAAACTGTTTTTT
D: .
J: TRBJ1-4
V: TRBV4-1
size: .

CDR3: CASSFRYEQYF
DNA: TGTGCCAGCAGCTTCCGCTACGAGCAGTACTTC
D: .
J: TRBJ2-7
V: TRBV11-2
size: once

CDR3: CASSLGDNYNEQFF
DNA: TGTGCCAGCAGCTTAGGGGACAATTACAATGAGCAGTTCTTC
D: .
J: TRBJ2-1
V: TRBV7-8
size: .

CDR3: CASSQGEGSELFF
DNA: TGCGCCAGCAGCCAAGGGGAAGGAAGTGAACTGTTTTTT
D: .
J: TRBJ1-4
V: TRBV4-3
size: .

CDR3: CASSEVDSNQPQHF
DNA: TGCGCCAGCAGTGAAGTGGACAGCAATCAGCCCCAGCATTTT
D: .
J: TRBJ1-5
V: TRBV10-2
size: .

CDR3: CASHQARASYEQYF
DNA: TGTGCCAGCCATCAAGCCAGGGCCTCCTACGAGCAGTACTTC
D: .
J: TRBJ2-7
V: TRBV27
size: .

CDR3: CASSVGLADTDTQYF
DNA: TGTGCCAGCAGCGTAGGACTAGCGGACACAGATACGCAGTATTTT
D: TRBD2
J: TRBJ2-3
V: TRBV9
size: .

CDR3: CASSVDPVPAGHEQFF
DNA: TGTGCCAGCAGCGTAGATCCGGTCCCCGCGGGGCATGAGCAGTTCTTC
D: .
J: TRBJ2-1
V: TRBV9
size: once

CDR3: CASSLNIQGGLYGYTF
DNA: TGTGCCAGCAGCTTAAATATCCAGGGCGGGCTCTATGGCTACACCTTC
D: .
J: TRBJ1-2
V: TRBV7-9
size: .

CDR3: CASSSGQGTDTQYF
DNA: TGTGCCAGCAGCTCGGGACAGGGCACAGATACGCAGTATTTT
D: TRBD1
J: TRBJ2-3
V: TRBV5-8
size: .

CDR3: CASSRTVGQGDTQYF
DNA: TGTGCCAGCAGCCGTACAGTGGGGCAAGGAGATACGCAGTATTTT
D: .
J: TRBJ2-3
V: TRBV27
size: once

CDR3: CASSAGVVTEAFF
DNA: TGTGCCAGCAGTGCAGGGGTCGTCACTGAAGCTTTCTTT
D: .
J: TRBJ1-1
V: TRBV2
size: once

CDR3: CASSFRGNYGYTF
DNA: TGTGCCAGTAGTTTCAGGGGGAACTATGGCTACACCTTC
D: TRBD1
J: TRBJ1-2
V: TRBV19
size: .

CDR3: CASSTPARSGNTIYF
DNA: TGTGCCAGCAGCACACCTGCTAGATCTGGAAACACCATATATTTT
D: .
J: TRBJ1-3
V: TRBV5-5
size: .

CDR3: CASSVVGSGSPYNEQFF
DNA: TGTGCCAGCAGCGTAGTTGGTAGCGGGAGCCCTTACAATGAGCAGTTCTTC
D: TRBD2
J: TRBJ2-1
V: TRBV9
size: .

CDR3: CASSGPRHEQYF
DNA: TGTGCCAGCAGTGGCCCCCGTCACGAGCAGTACTTC
D: .
J: TRBJ2-7
V: TRBV27
size: .

CDR3: CASSLGPVEYGYTF
DNA: TGTGCCAGCAGCTTGGGTCCCGTGGAGTATGGCTACACCTTC
D: .
J: TRBJ1-2
V: TRBV5-4
size: .

CDR3: CASSLGLTYEQYF
DNA: TGTGCCAGCAGTCTGGGACTAACCTACGAGCAGTACTTC
D: TRBD2
J: TRBJ2-7
V: TRBV27
size: .

CDR3: CASSSRGSTDTQYF
DNA: TGTGCCAGCAGTTCCCGAGGCAGCACAGATACGCAGTATTTT
D: .
J: TRBJ2-3
V: TRBV27
size: .